This TCR beta chain originates from a study of shared T cell receptors in the human thymus. Germline-derived CDR1 and CDR2 are MNHEY and SMNVEV (reference sequence). With 5 bases clipped from V and 9 bases from J, the junction kept 15 bases outside the gene matches. This CDR3 is built from 16 residues. The method was immunoSEQ multiplex PCR; TCRdb's version includes in-frame clones alone and lacks a portion of them. The sample has roughly 560,000 clones; approximately 80% are singletons. This clone showed up just once. The data also belong to a second study, concerning human thymus T cells. That source adds: Congenital heart defects were the reason for the corrective surgery that the donors, healthy Finnish infants, were having. Resections from corrective heart surgery provided thymus tissue. V and J genes seemed to be used with bias in thymic and blood repertoires. Related reports documented highly overlapping thymic repertoires among unrelated individuals.

Sequences were obtained from thymocytes. J is TRBJ2-1 and V is TRBV27; 8 nucleotides line up with TRBD2. The sequence was obtained from a boy younger than two with a congenital heart defect. The CDR3 nucleotides read TGTGCCAGCAGTCCGGAAGCGGGAGACAGGAGCTGTGAGCAGTTCTTC. Translation gives CASSPEAGDRSCEQFF.